This T cell receptor (beta chain) is drawn from a study of cytomegalovirus exposure and HLA in healthy donors. This clone has a handful of counts. PCR was performed using 60 Vbeta and 13 Jbeta primers. Sequencing was performed with immunoSEQ multiplex PCR; in TCRdb, only in-frame clones are kept and a portion is missing. This repertoire shows about 110,000 clones, approximately 70% found once; its top ten account for 3% to 4.5%. The CDR3 consists of 14 residues. Trimming pared 8 bases from V and 0 bases from J, leaving 11 bases between. Germline V gives CDR1 MNHEY, CDR2 SVGAGI. The chain recombines TRBV6-5 with TRBJ1-3; D uncertain. The clonotype originates from a man younger than 45 in good health and CMV-seropositive. The sample taken for sequencing was PBMCs. The CDR3 spells CASSSFSSGNTIYF. The DNA of the CDR3 is TGTGCCAGCTCCTCATTTAGCTCTGGAAACACCATATATTTT.